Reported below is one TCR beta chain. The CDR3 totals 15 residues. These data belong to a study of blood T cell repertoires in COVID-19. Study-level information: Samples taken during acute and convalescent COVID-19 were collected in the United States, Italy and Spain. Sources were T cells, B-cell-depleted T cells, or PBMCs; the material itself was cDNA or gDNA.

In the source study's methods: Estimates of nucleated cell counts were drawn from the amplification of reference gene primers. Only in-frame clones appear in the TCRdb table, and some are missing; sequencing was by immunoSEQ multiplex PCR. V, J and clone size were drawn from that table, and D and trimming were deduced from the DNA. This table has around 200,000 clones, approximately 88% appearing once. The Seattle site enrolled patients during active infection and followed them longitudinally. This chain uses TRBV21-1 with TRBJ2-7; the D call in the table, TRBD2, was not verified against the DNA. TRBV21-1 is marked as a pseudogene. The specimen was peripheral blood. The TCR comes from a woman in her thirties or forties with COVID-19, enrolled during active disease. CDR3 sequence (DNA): TGTGCCAGCAGCCGCGGATTCGGCCCAGCCTACGAGCAGTACTTC. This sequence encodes CASSRGFGPAYEQYF.